These T cell receptor beta chains were read from a single sample in a study of T cells in localized non-small cell lung cancer. Some clones are missing from TCRdb's copy, which holds only in-frame ones; the method was immunoSEQ multiplex PCR. The table shows about 26,000 clones, with 82% occurring only once. The source was peripheral blood, collected before any cancer treatment. Every receptor here comes from a woman between 35 and 70 years old with stage I lung adenocarcinoma. The CDR3 runs from the conserved cysteine through the conserved F or W.

V,CDR3
TRBV7-2,CASSFANSPLHF
TRBV7-2,CASSSQGNNSPLHF
TRBV28,CASSKGGGVDTQYF
TRBV4-3,CASSQEVGQGSYNEQFF
TRBV10-3,CAILVAGGNEQFF
TRBV14,CASSKNGYYGYTF
TRBV7-8,CASSFAGGRDEQFF
TRBV5-1,CASSLDGGVGSPLHF
TRBV4-3,CASSRAGRTNEKLFF
TRBV2,CASSESGQGLGPQHF
TRBV19,CASTVGPMNTEAFF
TRBV7-2,CASSLERGRASPLHF
TRBV14,CASSQPWDRRFFF
TRBV7-2,CASSFGTGGSEQYF
TRBV2,CASNGQLPYEQYF
TRBV5-8,CASSPGRGAKGNTIYF
TRBV23-1,CASTISLRDVGGNTIYF
TRBV11-3,CASSLRGARKLFF
TRBV11-3,CASSLYTHTEAFF
TRBV19,CASSIGGTWNQPQHF
TRBV7-9,CASSLEGEAPLHF
TRBV27,CASSPVPIYTQYF
TRBV6-4,CASSDSMEGVNGYTF
TRBV7-2,CASSLVGTGAEAFF
TRBV29-1,CSVSGGLSGVSYTF
TRBV6-5,CASRLQGTGRGQYF
TRBV29-1,CSAGQETQYF
TRBV5-4,CASSFDGQTYNEQFF
TRBV10-3,CAISERRTEAFF
TRBV2,CASSWTSGGTDTQYF
TRBV19,CASSTGQGTTGELFF
TRBV6-6,CASSYFWGSGNQPQHF
TRBV9,CASLANTGELFF
TRBV30,CAWRFREYEQYF
TRBV27,CASRPLGQGNTQPQHF
TRBV29-1,CSSSGGSYGEAFF